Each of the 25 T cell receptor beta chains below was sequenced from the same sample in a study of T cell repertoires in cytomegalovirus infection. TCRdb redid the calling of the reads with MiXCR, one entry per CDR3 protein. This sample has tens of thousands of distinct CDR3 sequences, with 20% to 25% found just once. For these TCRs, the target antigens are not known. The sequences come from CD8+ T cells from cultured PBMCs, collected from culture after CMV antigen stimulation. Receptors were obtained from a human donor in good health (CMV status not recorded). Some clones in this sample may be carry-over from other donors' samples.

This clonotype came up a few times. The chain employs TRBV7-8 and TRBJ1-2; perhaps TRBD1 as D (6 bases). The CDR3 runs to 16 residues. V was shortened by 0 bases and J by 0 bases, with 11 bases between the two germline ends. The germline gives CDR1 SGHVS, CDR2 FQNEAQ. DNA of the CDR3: TGTGCCAGCAGCTTAGCGGGGGCGGCTGCTAACTATGGCTACACCTTC. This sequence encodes CASSLAGAAANYGYTF.

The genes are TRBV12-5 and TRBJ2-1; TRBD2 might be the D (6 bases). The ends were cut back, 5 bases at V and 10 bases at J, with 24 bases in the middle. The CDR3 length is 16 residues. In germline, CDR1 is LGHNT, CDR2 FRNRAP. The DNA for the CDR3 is TGTGCTAGTGGTCCCCCCCTTGGGCGGGACTCACGAGAGCAGTTCTTC. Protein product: CASGPPLGRDSREQFF.

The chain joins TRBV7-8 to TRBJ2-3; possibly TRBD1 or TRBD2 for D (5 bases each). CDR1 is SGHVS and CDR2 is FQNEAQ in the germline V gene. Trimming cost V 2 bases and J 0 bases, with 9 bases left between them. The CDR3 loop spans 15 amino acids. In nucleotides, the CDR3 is TGTGCCAGCAGCTTACGGGACCCTAGCACAGATACGCAGTATTTT. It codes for CASSLRDPSTDTQYF.

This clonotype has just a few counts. In nucleotides, the CDR3 is TGTGCCAGCAGCTCGACATTGGAGCAGTACTTC. Its translation is CASSSTLEQYF. The chain couples TRBV7-2 to TRBJ2-7; D gene unclear. This CDR3 is 11 amino acids long. V dropped 4 bases and J dropped 7 bases, with 8 bases sitting between them. Germline values: CDR1 SGHTA, CDR2 FQGNSA.

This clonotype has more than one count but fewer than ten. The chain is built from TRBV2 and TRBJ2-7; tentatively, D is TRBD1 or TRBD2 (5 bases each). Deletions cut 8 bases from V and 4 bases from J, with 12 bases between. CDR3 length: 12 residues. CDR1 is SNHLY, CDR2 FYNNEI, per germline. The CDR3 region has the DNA TGTGCCAGCCGGGGCTCAGATTACGAGCAGTACTTC. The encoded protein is CASRGSDYEQYF.

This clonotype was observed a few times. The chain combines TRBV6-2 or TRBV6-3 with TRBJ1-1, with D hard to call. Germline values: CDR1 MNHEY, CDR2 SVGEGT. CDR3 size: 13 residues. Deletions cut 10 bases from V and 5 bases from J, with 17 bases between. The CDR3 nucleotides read TGTGCCACCCAAGGGTGGCTGGGTACTGAAGCTTTCTTT. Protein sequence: CATQGWLGTEAFF.

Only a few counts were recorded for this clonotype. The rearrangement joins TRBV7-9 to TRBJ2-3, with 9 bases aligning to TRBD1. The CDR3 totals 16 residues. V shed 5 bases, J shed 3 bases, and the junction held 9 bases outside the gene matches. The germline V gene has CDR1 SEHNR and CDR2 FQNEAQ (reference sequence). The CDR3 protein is CASSNRGQGRTDTQYF. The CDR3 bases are TGTGCCAGCAGCAACAGGGGACAGGGAAGAACAGATACGCAGTATTTT.

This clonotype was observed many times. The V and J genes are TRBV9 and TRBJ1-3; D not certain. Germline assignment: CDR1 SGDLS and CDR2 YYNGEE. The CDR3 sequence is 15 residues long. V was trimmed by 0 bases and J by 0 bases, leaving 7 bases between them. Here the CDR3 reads CASSVVGSSGNTIYF. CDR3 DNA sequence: TGTGCCAGCAGCGTAGTTGGGAGCTCTGGAAACACCATATATTTT.

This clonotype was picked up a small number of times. CDR3 nucleotide sequence: TGTGCCAGCAGCGTAGGAGGGGGGGACGCCGCAAAGTACTTC. Translating it yields CASSVGGGDAAKYF. This chain uses TRBV9 with TRBJ2-7; D is perhaps TRBD2 (7 bases). CDR1 and CDR2 (germline): SGDLS, YYNGEE. V was pared by 0 bases and J by 11 bases, with 18 bases between. This CDR3 region has 14 residues.

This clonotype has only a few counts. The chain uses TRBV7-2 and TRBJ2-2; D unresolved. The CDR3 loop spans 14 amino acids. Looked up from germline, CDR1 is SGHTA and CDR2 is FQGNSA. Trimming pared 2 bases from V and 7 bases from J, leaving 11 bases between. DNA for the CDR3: TGTGCCAGCAGCTTATCCTCGGTGGGCGGGGAGCTGTTTTTT. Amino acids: CASSLSSVGGELFF.

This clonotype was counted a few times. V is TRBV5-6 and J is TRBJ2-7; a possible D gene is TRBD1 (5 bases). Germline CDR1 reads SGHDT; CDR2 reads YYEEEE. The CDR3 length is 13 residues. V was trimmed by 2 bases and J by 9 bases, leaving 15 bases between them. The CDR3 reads CASSFGQGLRQYF. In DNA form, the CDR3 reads TGTGCCAGCAGCTTCGGACAAGGCCTACGGCAGTACTTC.

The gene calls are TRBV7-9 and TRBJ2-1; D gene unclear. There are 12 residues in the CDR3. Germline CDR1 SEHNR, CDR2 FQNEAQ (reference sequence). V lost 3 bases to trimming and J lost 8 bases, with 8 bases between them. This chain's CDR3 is CASSFIVDEQFF. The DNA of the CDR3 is TGTGCCAGCAGCTTCATAGTCGATGAGCAGTTCTTC.

The CDR3 DNA sequence: TGCGCCAGCAGCCCGGACCGGGACATCTTAATCTCACCCCTCCACTTT. Its protein product is CASSPDRDILISPLHF. The chain recombines TRBV4-3 with TRBJ1-6, with D perhaps matching TRBD1 (6 bases). Germline CDR1 is LGHNA and CDR2 is YSLEER. This CDR3 region has 16 residues. Deletions cut 4 bases from V and 10 bases from J, with 20 bases between.

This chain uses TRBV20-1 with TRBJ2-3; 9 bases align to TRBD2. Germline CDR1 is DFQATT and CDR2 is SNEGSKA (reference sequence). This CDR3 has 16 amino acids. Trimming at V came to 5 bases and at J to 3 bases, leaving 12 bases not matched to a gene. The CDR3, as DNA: TGCAGTGCTCGAAGGAGCGGGGGGAGCCGAACAGATACGCAGTATTTT. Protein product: CSARRSGGSRTDTQYF.

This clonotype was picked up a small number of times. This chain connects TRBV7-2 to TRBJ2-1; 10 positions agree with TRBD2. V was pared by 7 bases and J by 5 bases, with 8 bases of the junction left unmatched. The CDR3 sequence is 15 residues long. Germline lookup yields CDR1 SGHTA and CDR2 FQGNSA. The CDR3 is CASNSKRGGHNEQFF. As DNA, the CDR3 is TGTGCCAGCAACTCAAAGCGGGGGGGGCACAATGAGCAGTTCTTC.

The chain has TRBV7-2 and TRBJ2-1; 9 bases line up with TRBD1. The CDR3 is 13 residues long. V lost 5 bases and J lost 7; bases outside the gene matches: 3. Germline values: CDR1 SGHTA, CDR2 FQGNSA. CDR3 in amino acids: CASSRTGVNEQFF. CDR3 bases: TGTGCCAGCAGCCGGACAGGGGTGAATGAGCAGTTCTTC. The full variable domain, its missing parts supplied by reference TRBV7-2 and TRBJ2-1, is GAGVSQSPSNKVTEKGKDVELRCDPISGHTALYWYRQSLGQGLEFLIYFQGNSAPDKSGLPSDRFSAERTGGSVSTLTIQRTQQEDSAVYLCASSRTGVNEQFFGPGTRLTVL.

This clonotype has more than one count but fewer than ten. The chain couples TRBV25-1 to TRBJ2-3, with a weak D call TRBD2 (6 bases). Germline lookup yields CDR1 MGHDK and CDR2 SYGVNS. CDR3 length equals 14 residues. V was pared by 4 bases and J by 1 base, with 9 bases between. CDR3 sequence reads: CASSGGGGTDTQYF. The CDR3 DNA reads TGTGCCAGCAGTGGGGGCGGGGGCACAGATACGCAGTATTTT.

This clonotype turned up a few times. CDR3 in amino acids: CASSPTTGLAEAFF. The CDR3 DNA reads as TGTGCCAGCAGCCCCACTACAGGGTTAGCTGAAGCTTTCTTT. V is TRBV9 and J is TRBJ1-1; D is possibly TRBD1 (6 bases). This CDR3 spans 14 amino acids. The germline CDR1 and CDR2 sequences are SGDLS and YYNGEE. V lost 4 bases and J 6 bases, leaving 16 bases between the germline ends. The full variable domain, rest sourced from reference TRBV9 and TRBJ1-1, is DSGVTQTPKHLITATGQRVTLRCSPRSGDLSVYWYQQSLDQGLQFLIQYYNGEERAKGNILERFSAQQFPDLHSELNLSSLELGDSALYFCASSPTTGLAEAFFGQGTRLTVV.

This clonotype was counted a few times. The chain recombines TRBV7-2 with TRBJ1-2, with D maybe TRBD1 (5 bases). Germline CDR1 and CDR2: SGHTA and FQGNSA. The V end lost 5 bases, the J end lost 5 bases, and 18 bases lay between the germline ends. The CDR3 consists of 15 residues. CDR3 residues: CASSLRTSEGYGYTF. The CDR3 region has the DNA TGTGCCAGCAGCCTTCGGACAAGCGAGGGATATGGCTACACCTTC.

CDR3 nucleotides: TGTGCCAGCAGCCCCGGGACTAGCTACTACAATGAGCAGTTCTTC. Translation: CASSPGTSYYNEQFF. The V gene is TRBV6-1, the J gene TRBJ2-1, with 9 bases fitting TRBD2. This CDR3 is built from 15 residues. J gave up 3 bases and V 6 bases, and 6 bases lay outside the gene matches. CDR1 and CDR2 (germline): MNHNS, SASEGT.

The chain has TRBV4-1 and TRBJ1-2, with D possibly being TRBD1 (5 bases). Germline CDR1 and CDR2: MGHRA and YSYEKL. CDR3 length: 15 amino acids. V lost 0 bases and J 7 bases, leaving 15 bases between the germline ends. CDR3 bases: TGCGCCAGCAGCCAAGATCTTAGGCAGGGCCCTGGCTACACCTTC. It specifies CASSQDLRQGPGYTF.

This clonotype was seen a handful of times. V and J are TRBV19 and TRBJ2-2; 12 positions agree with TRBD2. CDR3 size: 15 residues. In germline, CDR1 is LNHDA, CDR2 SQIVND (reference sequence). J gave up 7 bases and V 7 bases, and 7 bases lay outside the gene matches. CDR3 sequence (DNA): TGTGCCAGTACCTCTAGCGGGGGGGCCCTCGGGGAGCTGTTTTTT. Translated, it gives CASTSSGGALGELFF.

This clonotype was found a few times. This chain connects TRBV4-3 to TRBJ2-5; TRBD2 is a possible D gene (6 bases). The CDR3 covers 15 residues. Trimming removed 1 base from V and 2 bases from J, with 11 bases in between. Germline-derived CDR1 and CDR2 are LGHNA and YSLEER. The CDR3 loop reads CASSQAYGGQETQYF. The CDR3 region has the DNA TGCGCCAGCAGCCAAGCCTACGGAGGGCAAGAGACCCAGTACTTC.

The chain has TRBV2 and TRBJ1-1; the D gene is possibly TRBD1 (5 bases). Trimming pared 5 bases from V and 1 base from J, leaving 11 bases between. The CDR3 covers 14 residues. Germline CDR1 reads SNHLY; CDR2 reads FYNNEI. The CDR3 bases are TGTGCCAGCAGTTCCTGGGGGACGAACACTGAAGCTTTCTTT. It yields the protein CASSSWGTNTEAFF.

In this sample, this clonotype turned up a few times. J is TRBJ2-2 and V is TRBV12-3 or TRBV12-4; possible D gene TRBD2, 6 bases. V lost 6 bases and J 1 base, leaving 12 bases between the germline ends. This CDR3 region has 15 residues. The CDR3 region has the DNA TGTGCCAGCAGCAGGAGGGGACTGAACACCGGGGAGCTGTTTTTT. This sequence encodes CASSRRGLNTGELFF.